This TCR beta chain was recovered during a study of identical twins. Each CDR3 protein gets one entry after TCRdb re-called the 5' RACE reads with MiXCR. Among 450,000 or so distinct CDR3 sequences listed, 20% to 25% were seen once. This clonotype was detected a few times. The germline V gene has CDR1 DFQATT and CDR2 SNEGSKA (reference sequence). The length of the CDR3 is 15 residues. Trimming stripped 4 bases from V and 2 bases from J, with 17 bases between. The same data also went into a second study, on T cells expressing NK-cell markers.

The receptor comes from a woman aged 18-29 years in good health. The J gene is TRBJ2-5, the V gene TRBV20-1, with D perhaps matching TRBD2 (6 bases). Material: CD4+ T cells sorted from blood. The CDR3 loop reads CSAKVPGLTQETQYF. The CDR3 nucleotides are TGCAGTGCTAAAGTCCCGGGACTCACGCAAGAGACCCAGTACTTC.